Listed here are 18 T cell receptor beta chains from one sample, sequenced in a study of OX40 agonist ivuxolimab in advanced cancers. The protocol was immunoSEQ multiplex PCR, while the TCRdb copy is restricted to in-frame clones and leaves out a portion. Here the sample spans 77,000 or so clones, roughly 80% being singletons. Sequences were derived from CD4+ or CD8+ T cells sorted from blood, sampled in a trial of the OX40 agonist ivuxolimab. The receptors stem from an adult with an advanced solid tumor such as melanoma, head and neck, liver or kidney cancer.

This clone was recorded a few times. The V and J genes are TRBV7-9 and TRBJ2-7; D is undetermined. Germline CDR1 reads SEHNR; CDR2 reads FQNEAQ (reference sequence). There are 11 residues in the CDR3. V lost 5 bases and J lost 0, with 2 bases in between. CDR3 loop: CASSVSYEQYF. The CDR3 DNA is TGTGCCAGCAGCGTCTCCTACGAGCAGTACTTC.

J is TRBJ2-7 and V is TRBV7-3; D gene unclear. Germline-derived CDR1 and CDR2 are SGHTA and FQGTGA. CDR3 size: 13 residues. V lost 2 bases and J lost 4, with 9 bases in between. The CDR3 is CASSLGLGYEQYF. The DNA for the CDR3 is TGTGCCAGCAGCTTAGGCCTAGGATACGAGCAGTACTTC. Filled out from reference TRBV7-3 and TRBJ2-7, the complete variable domain reads GAGVSQTPSNKVTEKGKYVELRCDPISGHTALYWYRQSLGQGPEFLIYFQGTGAADDSGLPNDRFFAVRPEGSVSTLKIQRTERGDSAVYLCASSLGLGYEQYFGPGTRLTVT.

The rearrangement joins TRBV30 to TRBJ2-1, with a possible D match to TRBD2 (6 bases). The CDR3 is 16 residues long. Looked up from germline, CDR1 is GTSNPN and CDR2 is SVGIG (reference sequence). The V and J ends lost 3 bases and 3 bases respectively, with 18 bases between them. The CDR3 region is CAWSALPSELYNEQFF. In DNA, the CDR3 is TGTGCCTGGAGCGCTCTACCTAGCGAACTCTACAATGAGCAGTTCTTC.

In its sample, this clone was seen once. The chain recombines TRBV5-1 with TRBJ2-5, with D tentatively TRBD2 (6 bases). V lost 4 bases and J lost 1, with 14 bases in between. In germline, CDR1 is SGHRS, CDR2 YFSETQ. The CDR3 covers 15 residues. CDR3 bases: TGCGCCAGCAGCCTTACGGGACTCTTCCAAGAGACCCAGTACTTC. Translation gives CASSLTGLFQETQYF.

The V call is TRBV13, the J call TRBJ1-4; 10 bases fit TRBD1. The CDR3 spans 17 residues. The germline V gene has CDR1 PRHDT and CDR2 FYEKMQ (reference sequence). V was clipped by 5 bases and J by 7 bases; unmatched bases: 13. The CDR3 DNA reads TGTGCCAGCAGCGCGTCCCGGGACAGGGGAGGAGGTGAAAAACTGTTTTTT. Encoded protein: CASSASRDRGGGEKLFF.

Only one count was recorded for this clone. The junction does not match germline at one end; this may be a read error. In nucleotides, the CDR3 is TGTGCCAGCAGCGTAGCCGGAACAGGGTCCTATGGCCACACCTTC. This codes for CASSVAGTGSYGHTF. The chain couples TRBV9 to TRBJ1-2; TRBD1 might be the D (6 bases). This CDR3 contains 15 residues. Germline CDR1 reads SGDLS; CDR2 reads YYNGEE.

The rearrangement links TRBV7-9 to TRBJ2-1; 7 positions match TRBD2. Germline V gene sequence: CDR1 SEHNR, CDR2 FQNEAQ (reference sequence). The trim removed 4 bases at V and 6 bases at J, leaving 9 bases unmatched. This CDR3 region has 15 residues. CDR3 protein: CASSYAGVFGNEQFF. CDR3 coding DNA: TGTGCCAGCAGCTACGCGGGAGTGTTCGGCAATGAGCAGTTCTTC.

The V gene is TRBV10-3, the J gene TRBJ2-7; D perhaps matches TRBD2 (5 bases). This CDR3 contains 15 residues. Germline CDR1 reads ENHRY; CDR2 reads SYGVKD. V gave up 7 bases and J gave up 6 bases, with 22 bases separating them. The CDR3 reads CAIINGSSGVGEQYF. Written as DNA, the CDR3 is TGTGCCATCATTAACGGGTCCTCCGGGGTTGGCGAGCAGTACTTC.

The rearrangement joins TRBV27 to TRBJ2-7; a weak D match, TRBD1 (6 bases). V was pared by 10 bases and J by 5 bases, with 12 bases between. The germline CDR1 and CDR2 sequences are MNHEY and SMNVEV (reference sequence). The CDR3 contains 11 residues. CDR3 loop: CATQGWDEQYF. CDR3 in DNA: TGTGCCACCCAGGGGTGGGACGAGCAGTACTTC.

The CDR3 sequence is CAWEGAGGFVTDTQYF. In DNA form, the CDR3 reads TGTGCCTGGGAAGGGGCAGGGGGCTTTGTTACAGATACGCAGTATTTT. The rearrangement uses TRBV30 and TRBJ2-3; 8 nucleotides match TRBD1. CDR1 GTSNPN and CDR2 SVGIG come from the germline V gene (reference sequence). The CDR3 length is 16 residues. The junction had 13 bases not matched to a gene; V was cut back by 5 bases and J by 3 bases. Based on the CDR3 plus reference TRBV30 and TRBJ2-3, the full variable domain is SQTIHQWPATLVQPVGSPLSLECTVEGTSNPNLYWYRQAAGRGLQLLFYSVGIGQISSEVPQNLSASRPQDRQFILSSKKLLLSDSGFYLCAWEGAGGFVTDTQYFGPGTRLTVL.

The chain links TRBV19 to TRBJ1-6; D remains unclear. Trimming took 4 bases from V and 10 from J, leaving 14 bases between them. Germline V CDR1 and CDR2: LNHDA, SQIVND (reference sequence). The length of the CDR3 is 14 residues. The CDR3 loop is CASSSPVGRSPLHF. The CDR3 DNA reads as TGTGCCAGTAGTAGTCCCGTCGGACGGTCACCCCTCCACTTT.

The genes are TRBV4-3 and TRBJ2-5, with TRBD1 as a possible D gene (6 bases). Trimming left V 1 base short and J 5 bases short, with 14 bases between. CDR1 and CDR2 (germline): LGHNA, YSLEER. This CDR3 has 15 residues. CDR3 bases: TGCGCCAGCAGCCAAGGTGGGGGCGCCGGGGAGACCCAGTACTTC. It translates to CASSQGGGAGETQYF.

The chain uses TRBV7-9 and TRBJ1-1, with 7 bases that match TRBD1. Trimming cost V 5 bases and J 1 base; bases outside gene matches: 10. The CDR3 runs to 16 residues. Germline CDR1 is SEHNR and CDR2 is FQNEAQ (reference sequence). CDR3 in amino acids: CASSPRQGRTNTEAFF. The CDR3 DNA follows: TGTGCCAGCAGCCCCCGACAGGGACGGACGAACACTGAAGCTTTCTTT. The complete variable domain, with remaining parts taken from reference TRBV7-9 and TRBJ1-1, reads DTGVSQNPRHKITKRGQNVTFRCDPISEHNRLYWYRQTLGQGPEFLTYFQNEAQLEKSRLLSDRFSAERPKGSFSTLEIQRTEQGDSAMYLCASSPRQGRTNTEAFFGQGTRLTVV.

The rearrangement links TRBV5-5 to TRBJ1-2, with D possibly TRBD1 on 5 matching bases. The CDR3 spans 12 residues. With 4 bases removed from V and 14 bases from J, the gap between germline ends came to 18 bases. Germline CDR1 reads SGHKS; CDR2 reads YYEKEE (reference sequence). The DNA of the CDR3 is TGTGCCAGCAGCCACCCCCCGGGACCAAGGACCTTC. This sequence encodes CASSHPPGPRTF.

V is TRBV29-1 and J is TRBJ1-2, with 8 positions matching TRBD1. Germline V CDR1 and CDR2: SQVTM, ANQGSEA. Trimming at V came to 1 base and at J to 4 bases, leaving 2 bases not matched to a gene. The CDR3 totals 13 residues. The CDR3 region has the DNA TGCAGCGTTGAAGCGGACAGGGCCTATGGCTACACCTTC. The encoded protein is CSVEADRAYGYTF.

V usage is TRBV6-1 and J usage is TRBJ1-1; D is unclear. This CDR3 is 17 amino acids long. CDR1 is MNHNS and CDR2 is SASEGT in the germline V gene. The germline V and J ends were trimmed by 0 bases and 0 bases, with 14 bases remaining between them. The CDR3 reads CASSEADGDPLNTEAFF. For the CDR3, the DNA is TGTGCCAGCAGTGAAGCGGACGGAGACCCCCTGAACACTGAAGCTTTCTTT.

This clone was seen only a few times. The chain employs TRBV5-6 and TRBJ2-7, with 9 bases matching TRBD1. This CDR3 contains 15 residues. The V segment lost 5 bases and the J segment 3 bases; nucleotides outside the gene matches: 9. Looked up from germline, CDR1 is SGHDT and CDR2 is YYEEEE. The CDR3 DNA reads as TGTGCCAGCAGTTCTGCGACAGGGGGAGGCTACGAGCAGTACTTC. It yields the protein CASSSATGGGYEQYF. The variable domain in full, with the rest retrieved from reference TRBV5-6 and TRBJ2-7, is DAGVTQSPTHLIKTRGQQVTLRCSPKSGHDTVSWYQQALGQGPQFIFQYYEEEERQRGNFPDRFSGHQFPNYSSELNVNALLLGDSALYLCASSSATGGGYEQYFGPGTRLTVT.

A single count supports this clone. The chain has TRBV5-4 and TRBJ2-1, with 10 bases lining up with TRBD2. V was pared by 2 bases and J by 10 bases, with 9 bases of the junction left unmatched. This CDR3 has 15 amino acids. Germline loops: CDR1 SGHNT, CDR2 YYREEE (reference sequence). This CDR3 reads CASSFTSGNPQEQFF. Here the CDR3 DNA reads TGTGCCAGCAGCTTCACTAGCGGGAACCCCCAAGAGCAGTTCTTC.